Listed below are T cell receptor beta chains from one sample, sequenced in a study of identical twins. Each CDR3 protein is one row after TCRdb ran MiXCR on the 5' RACE reads. Of some 330,000 distinct CDR3 sequences in the sample, 9% are singletons; the top ten hold 7.5% to 9.5%. Sequencing was carried out using naive T cells sorted from blood. Receptor source: a woman in her forties or fifties in good health. The CDR3 runs from the conserved cysteine through the conserved F or W. The D gene is left open where the match is weak. Not every row has a clone size; where given, it reads once, few, many or a size class.

V gene	J gene	clone size	D gene	CDR3 protein	CDR3 DNA
TRBV3-1	TRBJ2-2	few	NA	CASSPFGFTGELFF	TGTGCCAGCAGCCCTTTTGGGTTCACCGGGGAGCTGTTTTTT
TRBV4-1	TRBJ2-4	many	NA	CASSQEVIAKNIQYF	TGCGCCAGCAGCCAAGAAGTGATAGCCAAAAACATTCAGTACTTC
TRBV20-1	TRBJ2-7	many	NA	CSARRLDEQYF	TGCAGTGCTAGGCGTCTAGACGAGCAGTACTTC
TRBV4-1	TRBJ2-1	NA	TRBD1	CASSHTLGDSSYNEQFF	TGCGCCAGCAGCCACACTCTAGGGGACAGCTCCTACAATGAGCAGTTCTTC
TRBV7-3	TRBJ2-5	NA	NA	CASSLSPGQETQYF	TGTGCCAGCAGCCTAAGTCCAGGGCAAGAGACCCAGTACTTC
TRBV5-1	TRBJ2-3	few	TRBD2	CASSLGAGTSGTDTQYF	TGCGCCAGCAGCTTGGGTGCCGGGACTAGCGGCACAGATACGCAGTATTTT
TRBV3-1	TRBJ2-1	NA	NA	CASSQVTGVWNEQFF	TGTGCCAGCAGCCAAGTTACTGGGGTTTGGAATGAGCAGTTCTTC
TRBV7-9	TRBJ1-2	many	TRBD1	CASRPTGGAGYTF	TGTGCCAGCAGACCTACAGGGGGCGCGGGCTACACCTTC
TRBV5-1	TRBJ2-7	NA	TRBD2	CASSVLAGEKSYEQYF	TGCGCCAGCAGCGTACTAGCGGGAGAGAAGTCCTACGAGCAGTACTTC
TRBV4-1	TRBJ2-1	many	TRBD2	CASSQAAGLAFSYNEQFF	TGCGCCAGCAGCCAAGCAGCGGGACTAGCGTTCTCCTACAATGAGCAGTTCTTC
TRBV5-1	TRBJ1-1	many	NA	CASSLAGEAFF	TGCGCCAGCAGCTTGGCCGGTGAAGCTTTCTTT
TRBV25-1	TRBJ2-6	NA	TRBD1	CARKGTGGTGANVLTF	TGTGCCCGGAAAGGTACAGGGGGAACTGGGGCCAACGTCCTGACTTTC
TRBV27	TRBJ2-7	many	NA	CASGTSLYEQYF	TGTGCCAGTGGGACTTCCTTGTACGAGCAGTACTTC
TRBV5-1	TRBJ1-2	few	NA	CASSWMGDYGYTF	TGCGCCAGCAGCTGGATGGGGGACTATGGCTACACCTTC
TRBV12-3/TRBV12-4	TRBJ2-1	few	NA	CASSYTQGYNEQFF	TGTGCCAGCAGTTATACACAGGGCTACAATGAGCAGTTCTTC
TRBV12-3/TRBV12-4	TRBJ2-3	NA	NA	CASSLALRGDTQYF	TGTGCCAGCAGTTTAGCGCTTCGAGGGGATACGCAGTATTTT
TRBV5-1	TRBJ1-2	few	NA	CASSLGGLRDYGYTF	TGCGCCAGCAGCTTGGGGGGTCTTAGGGACTATGGCTACACCTTC
TRBV3-1	TRBJ2-1	few	NA	CASSENRDYSYNEQFF	TGTGCCAGCAGCGAAAACAGGGACTACTCCTACAATGAGCAGTTCTTC
TRBV6-1	TRBJ1-5	few	NA	CASTTNPQPQHF	TGTGCCAGCACCACTAACCCCCAGCCCCAGCATTTT
TRBV9	TRBJ1-2	NA	NA	CASSPYTTENYGYTF	TGTGCCAGCAGCCCATACACGACTGAAAACTATGGCTACACCTTC
TRBV12-3/TRBV12-4	TRBJ2-3	many	TRBD2	CASSLGLAGGPGDTQYF	TGTGCCAGCAGTTTGGGGCTAGCGGGAGGGCCAGGAGATACGCAGTATTTT
TRBV7-6	TRBJ2-2	NA	TRBD2	CASSFLAGGPGELFF	TGTGCCAGCAGCTTTCTAGCGGGAGGGCCCGGGGAGCTGTTTTTT
TRBV7-9	TRBJ2-7	few	NA	CASSLADGGLNEQYF	TGTGCCAGCAGCTTAGCCGACGGGGGGCTCAACGAGCAGTACTTC
TRBV5-1	TRBJ1-5	many	NA	CASSPDSSNQPQHF	TGCGCCAGCAGCCCGGACAGTAGCAATCAGCCCCAGCATTTT
TRBV4-2	TRBJ2-3	few	TRBD2	CASSQEWPSGSTDTQYF	TGTGCCAGCAGCCAAGAATGGCCTAGCGGCTCCACAGATACGCAGTATTTT
TRBV25-1	TRBJ2-4	NA	NA	CASSEAGGLGIQYF	TGTGCCAGCAGTGAAGCCGGGGGTCTAGGCATTCAGTACTTC
TRBV6-5	TRBJ1-1	few	TRBD1	CASSYSPGGIMNTEAFF	TGTGCCAGCAGTTACTCACCAGGGGGCATAATGAACACTGAAGCTTTCTTT
TRBV5-1	TRBJ2-3	NA	NA	CASSPRSNTDTQYF	TGCGCCAGCAGCCCCAGGAGTAACACAGATACGCAGTATTTT
TRBV3-1	TRBJ1-2	NA	NA	CASSQYQDYGYTF	TGTGCCAGCAGCCAATACCAGGACTATGGCTACACCTTC
TRBV29-1	TRBJ1-5	few	TRBD1	CSVGTGENQPQHF	TGCAGCGTTGGGACAGGGGAAAATCAGCCCCAGCATTTT
TRBV12-3/TRBV12-4	TRBJ2-7	few	TRBD2	CASSTLAGVSGEQYF	TGTGCCAGCAGCACACTAGCGGGAGTTTCTGGCGAGCAGTACTTC
TRBV27	TRBJ1-1	NA	NA	CASQGGTEAFF	TGTGCCTCCCAAGGAGGGACTGAAGCTTTCTTT
TRBV6-5	TRBJ1-5	many	NA	CASSYSGHSNQPQHF	TGTGCCAGCAGTTACTCGGGACACTCCAATCAGCCCCAGCATTTT
TRBV15	TRBJ2-7	NA	TRBD1	CATSRDGGTGSYEQYF	TGTGCCACCAGCAGAGATGGGGGGACAGGTTCCTACGAGCAGTACTTC
TRBV20-1	TRBJ2-4	many	NA	CSARDPEVAKNIQYF	TGCAGTGCTAGAGATCCCGAGGTGGCCAAAAACATTCAGTACTTC
TRBV29-1	TRBJ2-1	few	NA	CSVVSQNNEQFF	TGCAGCGTTGTTTCCCAGAACAATGAGCAGTTCTTC
TRBV27	TRBJ1-1	few	TRBD1	CASRARDRARNEAFF	TGTGCCAGCAGGGCGAGGGACAGGGCTAGGAATGAAGCTTTCTTT
TRBV7-3	TRBJ1-1	few	NA	CASSSGAGNTEAFF	TGTGCCAGCAGCTCCGGCGCTGGGAACACTGAAGCTTTCTTT
TRBV15	TRBJ2-1	NA	TRBD2	CATRIGSSGIYNEQFF	TGTGCCACCAGAATAGGGAGTAGCGGGATCTACAATGAGCAGTTCTTC
TRBV12-3/TRBV12-4	TRBJ2-2	NA	TRBD2	CASSTGGASTGELFF	TGTGCCAGCAGTACCGGGGGGGCGAGTACCGGGGAGCTGTTTTTT
TRBV10-3	TRBJ2-7	few	NA	CAISESSAGSSYEQYF	TGTGCCATCAGTGAGTCGTCAGCGGGTAGTTCCTACGAGCAGTACTTC
TRBV27	TRBJ1-1	NA	NA	CASSSDHLMNTEAFF	TGTGCCAGCAGTTCGGATCACCTTATGAACACTGAAGCTTTCTTT
TRBV6-2/TRBV6-3	TRBJ2-1	many	NA	CASSQTYNEQFF	TGTGCCAGCAGTCAGACCTACAATGAGCAGTTCTTC